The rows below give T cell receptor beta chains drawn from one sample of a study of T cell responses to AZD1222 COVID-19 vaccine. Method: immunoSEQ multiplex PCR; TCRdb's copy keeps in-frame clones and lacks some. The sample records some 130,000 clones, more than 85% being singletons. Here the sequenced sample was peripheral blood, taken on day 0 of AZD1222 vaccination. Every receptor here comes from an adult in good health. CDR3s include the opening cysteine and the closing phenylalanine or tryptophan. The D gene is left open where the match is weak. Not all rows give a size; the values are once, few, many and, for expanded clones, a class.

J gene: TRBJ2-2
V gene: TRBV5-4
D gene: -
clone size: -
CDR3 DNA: TGTGCCAGCAGCTTTCAGAACACCGGGGAGCTGTTTTTT
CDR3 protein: CASSFQNTGELFF

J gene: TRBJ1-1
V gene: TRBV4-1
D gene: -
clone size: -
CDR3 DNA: TGCGCCAGCAGCACAAGGGCGACGGAGACTGAAGCTTTCTTT
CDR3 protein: CASSTRATETEAFF

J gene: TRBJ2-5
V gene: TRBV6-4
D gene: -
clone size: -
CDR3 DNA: TGTGCCAGCAGGGAAGGACTACAAGAGACCCAGTACTTC
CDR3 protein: CASREGLQETQYF

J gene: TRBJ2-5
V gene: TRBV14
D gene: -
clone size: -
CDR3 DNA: TGTGCCAGCAGCCATTTCCAAGGGGTTAAAGAGACCCAGTACTTC
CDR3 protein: CASSHFQGVKETQYF

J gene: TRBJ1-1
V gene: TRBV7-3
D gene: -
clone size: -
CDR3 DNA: TGTGCCAGCAGCTTAACGCTGGGACCCCGGAACACTGAAGCTTTCTTT
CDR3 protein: CASSLTLGPRNTEAFF

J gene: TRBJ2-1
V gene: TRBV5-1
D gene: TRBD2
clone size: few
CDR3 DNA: TGCGCCAGCAGCTTAGACGGGACTAGCGGATTGGGTGAGCAGTTCTTC
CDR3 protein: CASSLDGTSGLGEQFF

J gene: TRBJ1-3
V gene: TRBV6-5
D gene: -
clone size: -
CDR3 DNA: TGTGCCAGCAGTCCTGAAGCGGGAAACACCATATATTTT
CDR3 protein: CASSPEAGNTIYF

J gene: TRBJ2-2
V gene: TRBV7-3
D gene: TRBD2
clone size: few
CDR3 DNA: TGTGCCAGCAGCTTCACGGGAGGGAACACCGGGGAGCTGTTTTTT
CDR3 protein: CASSFTGGNTGELFF

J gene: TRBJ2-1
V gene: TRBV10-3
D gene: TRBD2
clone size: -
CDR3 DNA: TGTGCCATCAGCGTAGCGGGGGGCGGCAATGAGCAGTTCTTC
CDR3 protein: CAISVAGGGNEQFF

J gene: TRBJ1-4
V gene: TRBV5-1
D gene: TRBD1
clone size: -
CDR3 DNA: TGCGCCAGCAGAGGGACAGGCAATAATGAAAAACTGTTTTTT
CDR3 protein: CASRGTGNNEKLFF

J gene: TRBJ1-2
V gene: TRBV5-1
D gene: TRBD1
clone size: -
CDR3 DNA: TGCGCCAGCAGCTTGCGTCAGGGGACAGGGGGATTTGGCTACACCTTC
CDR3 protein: CASSLRQGTGGFGYTF

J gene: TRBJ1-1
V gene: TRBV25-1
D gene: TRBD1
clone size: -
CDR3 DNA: TGTGCCAGCAGTGAACCCTTAGGGGGCGGGAGCACTGAAGCTTTCTTT
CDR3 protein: CASSEPLGGGSTEAFF

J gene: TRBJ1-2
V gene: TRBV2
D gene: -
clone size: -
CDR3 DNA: TGTGCCAGCAGTGAATGGTTTGGCTACACCTTC
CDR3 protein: CASSEWFGYTF

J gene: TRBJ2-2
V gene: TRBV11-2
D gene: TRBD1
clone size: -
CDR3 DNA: TGTGCCAGCAGCGCCGCCTTGGGACAGGGGGCGCTTACCGGGGAGCTGTTTTTT
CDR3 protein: CASSAALGQGALTGELFF

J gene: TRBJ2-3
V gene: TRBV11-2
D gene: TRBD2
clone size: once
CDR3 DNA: TGTGCCAGCAGCTATCTAGCGGGGGGTTTGCCAGATACGCAGTATTTT
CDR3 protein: CASSYLAGGLPDTQYF